Included here is one T cell receptor (beta chain) sequence, with context. The V and J ends lost 1 base and 2 bases respectively, with 6 bases between them. The CDR3 extends over 13 amino acids. CDR1 and CDR2 from the germline V gene are SGHVS and FQNEAQ. Data came from immunoSEQ multiplex PCR; TCRdb stores just in-frame clones and leaves some out. The table has about 43,000 clones, roughly 85% seen once. The sample originates from a study of T cell clonotyping in hematopoietic cell transplantation. Study-wide background: Recipients' pretransplant samples followed cytoreduction.

The time point here: recipient sample about 28 days before transplant, after cytoreduction. Recipient blood drawn about 28 days pretransplant and days 30, 100, 180 after. The chain joins TRBV7-8 to TRBJ2-7; D call uncertain. Sequencing used peripheral blood mononuclear cells, obtained before stem cell transplant. The TCR originated in a man aged 55 to 70 with acute myeloid leukemia. Some clones in this sample may be carry-over from other donors' samples. CDR3 loop: CASSLGPPYEQYF. The CDR3 DNA sequence: TGTGCCAGCAGCTTAGGTCCGCCCTACGAGCAGTACTTC.